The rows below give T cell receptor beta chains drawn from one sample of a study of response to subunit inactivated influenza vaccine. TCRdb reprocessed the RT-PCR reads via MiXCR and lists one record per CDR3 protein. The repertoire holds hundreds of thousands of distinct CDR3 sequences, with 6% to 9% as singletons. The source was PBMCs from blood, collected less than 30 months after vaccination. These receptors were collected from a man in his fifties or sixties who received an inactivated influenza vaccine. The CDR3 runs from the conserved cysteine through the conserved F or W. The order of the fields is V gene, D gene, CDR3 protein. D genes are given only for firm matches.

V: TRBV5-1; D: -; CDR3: CASSLTTGDSDTQYF
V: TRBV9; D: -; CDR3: CASSVGSGANVLTF
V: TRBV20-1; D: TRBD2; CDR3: CSARELAGLAGLDNEQFF
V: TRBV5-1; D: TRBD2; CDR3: CASSSLSGENEQFF
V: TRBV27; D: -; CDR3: CASSLYMVQLSPLHF
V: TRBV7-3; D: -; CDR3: CASSLTKRTLGSEQFF
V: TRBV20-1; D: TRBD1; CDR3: CSARDRTGYTDTQYF
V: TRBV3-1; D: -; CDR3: CASSQGSRSPLHF
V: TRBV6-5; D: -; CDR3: CASSYSSATGELFF
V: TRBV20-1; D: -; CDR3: CSARDGGAAVIYNEQFF
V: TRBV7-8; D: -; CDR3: CASRPLGGMNTEAFF
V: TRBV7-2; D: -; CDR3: CASSHNRPRQDTQYF
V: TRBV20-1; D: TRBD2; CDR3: CSASLAGGISGTGELFF
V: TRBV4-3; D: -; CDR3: CASSQDVQGPPLRGLFF
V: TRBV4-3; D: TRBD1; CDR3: CASSQDRDSCYF
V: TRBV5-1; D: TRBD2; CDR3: CASSLVVAGDTQYF
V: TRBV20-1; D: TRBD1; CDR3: CSAKRQGSRETQYF
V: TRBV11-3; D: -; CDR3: CASSSSYGAGGYNEQFF
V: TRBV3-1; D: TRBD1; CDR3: CASSQEEGAWGYTF
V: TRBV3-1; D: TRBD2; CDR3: CASSQFSSGRRGETQYF
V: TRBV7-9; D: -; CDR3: CASSLAQGEKLFF
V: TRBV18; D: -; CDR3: CASSPTGELFF
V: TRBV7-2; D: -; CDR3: CASSPTGGTVYNEQFF
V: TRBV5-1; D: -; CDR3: CASSPQTGNYGYTF
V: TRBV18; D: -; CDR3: CASSPNGTRSYEQYF
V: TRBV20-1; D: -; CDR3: CSARPLGEETQYF
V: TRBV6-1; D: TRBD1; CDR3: CASRPKGQATYEQYF
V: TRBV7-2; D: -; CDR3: CASSQGGVGTDTQYF
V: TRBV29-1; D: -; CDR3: CSVHGFGDTGELFF
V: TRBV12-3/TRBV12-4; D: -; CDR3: CASATGTNYGYTF
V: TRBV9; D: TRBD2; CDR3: CASRLLTSGEGNEQFF
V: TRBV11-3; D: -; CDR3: CASSLGGGNYEQYF
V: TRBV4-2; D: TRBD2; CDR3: CASSQTGLAGGGEQFF
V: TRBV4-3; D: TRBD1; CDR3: CASSDTGAGNTIYF
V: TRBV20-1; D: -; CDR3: CSARDQRNTNPGELFF
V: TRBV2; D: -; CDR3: CASTIGAAGYTF
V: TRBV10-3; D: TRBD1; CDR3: CAISENRGGTGNTIYF
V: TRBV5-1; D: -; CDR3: CASSLDRVNTGELFF
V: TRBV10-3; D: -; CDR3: CAISGTADYNSPLHF
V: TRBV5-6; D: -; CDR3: CASSFGVLSQPQHF
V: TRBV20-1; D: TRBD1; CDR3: CSARTHTGGRTYNEQFF
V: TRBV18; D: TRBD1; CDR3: CASSPQIGTGTYEQYF
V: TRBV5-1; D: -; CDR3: CASSQGLTTYEQYF
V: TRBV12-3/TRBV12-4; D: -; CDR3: CASSSGTTYEQYF
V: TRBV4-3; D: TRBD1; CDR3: CASSFRDRASGANVLTF
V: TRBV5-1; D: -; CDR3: CASSFFGGGRSYNEQFF
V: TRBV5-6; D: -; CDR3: CASSVVGTQYF